This TCR beta chain comes out of a study of regulatory T cells in long-lasting Graves disease. V was cut by 0 bases and J by 1 base, with 18 bases left in between. In germline, CDR1 is LNHDA, CDR2 SQIVND (reference sequence). The CDR3 extends over 18 amino acids. The time point denotes: persistent/refractory GD, antithyroid drugs over 5 years with positive TRAb. PBMC RNA served as the TCR library source. For TCR beta, libraries came from iRepertoire HTBI primers and Arm-PCR of CDR3 regions. TCRdb reprocessed the multiplex PCR reads via MiXCR and lists one record per CDR3 protein. The sample holds hundreds of thousands of distinct CDR3 sequences, about a fifth seen once.

The TCR sequence derives from a female donor with Graves disease. Sequencing was performed on peripheral blood mononuclear cells (PBMCs), taken when the disease was refractory, from a patient treated with antithyroid drugs. V usage is TRBV19 and J usage is TRBJ1-1; perhaps TRBD1 as D (5 bases). CDR3 sequence: CASSIDPPGLGGNTEAFF. In DNA, the CDR3 is TGTGCCAGTAGTATAGATCCCCCGGGACTTGGGGGGAACACTGAAGCTTTCTTT.